Reported below is one T cell receptor (beta chain). Its antigen remains unidentified. Base qualities are missing; no much larger clone stands one base away. This specimen belongs to a study of blood T cell repertoires in COVID-19 (dated by TCRdb to the early 2020s). For the study in its entirety: Collaborator samples came from the United States, Italy and Spain and covered acute and convalescent phases of COVID-19. Subjects who had been exposed to COVID-19, were actively infected with it, or had recovered from it provided the deeply sampled blood TCRbeta repertoires that made up the dataset. The repertoires were released in a freely available public database intended as a resource for research on the immune response to SARS-CoV-2. The prospective study material was composed of cDNA or gDNA derived from T cells, B-cell-depleted T cells, or PBMCs. HLA class I and class II types, where available, came from metadata supplied by the sample provider rather than from assay-based typing. Samples were obtained from the ongoing ImmuneRACE study (first 160 participants) and from 1,254 subjects provided by 6 global collaborators. Nearly every sample came with metadata listing a de-identified subject ID, COVID-19 status, age in years and sex. The research as a whole found: The quantity of clinical and demographic metadata differed by source and by participant and was supplied without curation.

In Seattle, one collaborating source enrolled patients while the infection was active and tracked those patients longitudinally over the course of disease. Collaborating institutions collected whole blood in K2EDTA tubes following their own protocols. For TCRbeta analysis, collaborator samples were shipped as frozen whole blood, as isolated PBMCs, or as DNA extracted from either sample type. The immunoSEQ Assay, a bias-controlled multiplex PCR, was used to amplify TCRbeta CDR3 regions from genomic DNA. As for the original processing: Nucleated cell counts per sample were estimated from amplification of reference gene primers within the assay. To quantify the absolute abundance of each unique TCRbeta CDR3 rearrangement, sequence reads were collapsed and filtered. For each sample, productive Simpson clonality was calculated as the square root of Simpson's diversity index over productive rearrangements. This immuneACCESS table, as held by TCRdb, lists in-frame sequences with V and J called but not all clones. Of the missing ones, under half trace to an unresolved V gene in checked studies; the others have no known cause. V, J and clone size reflect that table, while D and trimming were determined from the DNA. A total of under 85,000 clones appear in this sample, 65% to 90% of them only once. 6.5% to 7.5% of the sample lies in the top ten.

This clonotype was obtained from a man aged 25-40 years with COVID-19, enrolled during active disease. The specimen sequenced was peripheral blood.

For the CDR3, the sequence is CASSDRTGVNTEAFF. The nucleotide sequence is TGCGCCAGCAGCGATAGGACAGGGGTGAACACTGAAGCTTTCTTT. The sequence links TRBV5-1 to TRBJ1-1, with TRBD1 matching 9 junction bases. Relative to germline, V is missing 4 bases and J is missing 0 bases, with 4 bases of the junction outside any gene match. CDR1 and CDR2 are drawn from the germline V gene: SGHRS, YFSETQ. The CDR3 covers 15 residues, taking in both the cysteine and the phenylalanine. The DNA shown is the 45-base CDR3, in frame from base 1.